This TCR beta chain was recorded in a study of CD8 T cells in Susac syndrome. An amount of RNA that ranged from roughly 0.5 to 1 ug was reverse transcribed with random hexamers. TCRdb re-called the immunoSEQ multiplex PCR reads through MiXCR, storing one row per CDR3 protein. Of about 69,000 distinct CDR3 sequences in the sample, 95% were seen once. Sequenced: CD8+ T cells from PBMCs. The receptor comes from a human donor in good health.

The CDR3, as DNA: TGTGCCAGCACCCCGGAGGTCCAATTTGGCGGACAGCCCCAGCATTTT. It encodes CASTPEVQFGGQPQHF. The rearrangement links TRBV28 to TRBJ1-5; D uncertain. The CDR3 covers 16 residues. Germline CDR1 is MDHEN and CDR2 is SYDVKM. The V end lost 7 bases, the J end lost 7 bases, and 23 bases lay between the germline ends.